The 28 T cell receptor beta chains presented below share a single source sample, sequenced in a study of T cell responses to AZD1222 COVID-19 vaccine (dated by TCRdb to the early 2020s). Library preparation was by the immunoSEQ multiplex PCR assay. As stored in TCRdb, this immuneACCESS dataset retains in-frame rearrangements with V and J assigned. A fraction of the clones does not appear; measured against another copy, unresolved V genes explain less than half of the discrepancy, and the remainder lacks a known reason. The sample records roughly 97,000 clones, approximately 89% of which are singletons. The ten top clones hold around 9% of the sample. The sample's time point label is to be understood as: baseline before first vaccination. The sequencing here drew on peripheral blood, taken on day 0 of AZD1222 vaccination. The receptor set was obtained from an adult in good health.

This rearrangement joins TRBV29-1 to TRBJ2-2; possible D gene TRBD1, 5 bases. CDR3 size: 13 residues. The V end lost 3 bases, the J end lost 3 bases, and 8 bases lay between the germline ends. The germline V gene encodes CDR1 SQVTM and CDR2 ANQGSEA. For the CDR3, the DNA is TGCAGCGTTGATGACAGCTACACCGGGGAGCTGTTTTTT. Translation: CSVDDSYTGELFF.

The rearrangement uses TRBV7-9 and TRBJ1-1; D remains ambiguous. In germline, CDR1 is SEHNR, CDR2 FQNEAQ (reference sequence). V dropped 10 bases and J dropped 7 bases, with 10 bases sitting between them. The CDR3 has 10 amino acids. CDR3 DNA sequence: TGTGCCACCCGCCCCATTGAAGCTTTCTTT. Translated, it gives CATRPIEAFF. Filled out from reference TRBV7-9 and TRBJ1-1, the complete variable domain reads DTGVSQNPRHKITKRGQNVTFRCDPISEHNRLYWYRQTLGQGPEFLTYFQNEAQLEKSRLLSDRFSAERPKGSFSTLEIQRTEQGDSAMYLCATRPIEAFFGQGTRLTVV.

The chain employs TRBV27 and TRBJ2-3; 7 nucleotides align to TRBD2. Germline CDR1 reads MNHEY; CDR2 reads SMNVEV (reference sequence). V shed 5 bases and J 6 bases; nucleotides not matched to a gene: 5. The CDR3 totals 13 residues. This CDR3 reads CASSPNGRDTQYF. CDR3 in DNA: TGTGCCAGCAGTCCTAACGGGAGGGATACGCAGTATTTT.

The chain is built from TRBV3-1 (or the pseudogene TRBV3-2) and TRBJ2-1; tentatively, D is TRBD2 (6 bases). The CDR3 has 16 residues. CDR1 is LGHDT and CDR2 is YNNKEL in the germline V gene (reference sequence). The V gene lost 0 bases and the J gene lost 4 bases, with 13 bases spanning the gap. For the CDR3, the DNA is TGTGCCAGCAGCCAAGATCGGTGGGGGGAATACAATGAGCAGTTCTTC. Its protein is CASSQDRWGEYNEQFF.

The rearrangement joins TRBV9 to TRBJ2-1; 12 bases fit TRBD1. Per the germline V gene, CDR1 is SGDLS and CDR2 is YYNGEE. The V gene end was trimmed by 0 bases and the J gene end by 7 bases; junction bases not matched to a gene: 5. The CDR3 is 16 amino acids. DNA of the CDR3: TGTGCCAGCAGCGTAGCCGGGACAGGGGGCCATAATGAGCAGTTCTTC. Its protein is CASSVAGTGGHNEQFF. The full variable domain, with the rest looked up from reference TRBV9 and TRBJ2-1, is DSGVTQTPKHLITATGQRVTLRCSPRSGDLSVYWYQQSLDQGLQFLIQYYNGEERAKGNILERFSAQQFPDLHSELNLSSLELGDSALYFCASSVAGTGGHNEQFFGPGTRLTVL.

The DNA for the CDR3 is TGTGCCACCAGCAGAGAGGTACAGGGGACCTACGAGCAGTACTTC. This sequence encodes CATSREVQGTYEQYF. The gene calls are TRBV15 and TRBJ2-7; 7 positions match TRBD1. The CDR3 is made up of 15 amino acids. Germline CDR1 LNHNV, CDR2 YYDKDF (reference sequence). After removal of 0 bases from V and 2 bases from J, the junction contained 4 bases not matched to a gene.

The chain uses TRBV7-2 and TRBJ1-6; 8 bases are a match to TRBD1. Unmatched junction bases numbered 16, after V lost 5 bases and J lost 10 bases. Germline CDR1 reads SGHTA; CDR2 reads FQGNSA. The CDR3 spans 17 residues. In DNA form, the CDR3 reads TGTGCCAGCAGCCTTACCGCAGGGGGCGCTAAGGCCTCACCCCTCCACTTT. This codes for CASSLTAGGAKASPLHF.

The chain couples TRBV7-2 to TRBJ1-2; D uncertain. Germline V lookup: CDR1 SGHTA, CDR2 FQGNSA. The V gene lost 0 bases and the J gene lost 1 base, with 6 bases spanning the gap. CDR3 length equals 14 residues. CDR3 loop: CASSLARYNYGYTF. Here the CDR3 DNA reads TGTGCCAGCAGCTTAGCCCGGTATAACTATGGCTACACCTTC.

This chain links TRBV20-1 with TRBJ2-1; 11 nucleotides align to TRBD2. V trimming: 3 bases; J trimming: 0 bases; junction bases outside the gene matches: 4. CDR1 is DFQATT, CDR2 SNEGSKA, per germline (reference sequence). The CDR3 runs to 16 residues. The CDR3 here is CSASGTSGLSYNEQFF. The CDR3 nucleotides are TGCAGTGCTAGTGGGACTAGCGGACTCTCCTACAATGAGCAGTTCTTC.

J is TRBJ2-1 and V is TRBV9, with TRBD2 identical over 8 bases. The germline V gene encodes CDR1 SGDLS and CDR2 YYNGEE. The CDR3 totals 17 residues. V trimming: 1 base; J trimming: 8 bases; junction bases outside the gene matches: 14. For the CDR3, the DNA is TGTGCCAGCAGCGTAAGCCCCATCGGGGGGGCCGGAGATGAGCAGTTCTTC. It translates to CASSVSPIGGAGDEQFF.

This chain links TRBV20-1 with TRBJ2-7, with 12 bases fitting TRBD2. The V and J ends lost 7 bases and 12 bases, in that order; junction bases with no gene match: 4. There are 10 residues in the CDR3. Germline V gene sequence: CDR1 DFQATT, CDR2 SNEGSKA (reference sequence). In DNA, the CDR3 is TGCAGTGGACTAGCGGGAGTATTGTACTTC. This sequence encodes CSGLAGVLYF.

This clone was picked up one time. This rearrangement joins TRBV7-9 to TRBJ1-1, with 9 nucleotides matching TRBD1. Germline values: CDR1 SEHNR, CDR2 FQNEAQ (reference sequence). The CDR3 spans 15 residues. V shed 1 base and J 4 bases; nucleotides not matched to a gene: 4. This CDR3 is CASSLGGTGLTEAFF. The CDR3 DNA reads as TGTGCCAGCAGCTTAGGTGGGACAGGGCTCACTGAAGCTTTCTTT.

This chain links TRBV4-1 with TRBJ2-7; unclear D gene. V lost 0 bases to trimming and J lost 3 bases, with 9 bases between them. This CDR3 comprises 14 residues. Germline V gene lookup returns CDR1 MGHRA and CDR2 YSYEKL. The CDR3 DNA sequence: TGCGCCAGCAGCCAAGATAGGTCTGTCTACGAGCAGTACTTC. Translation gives CASSQDRSVYEQYF.

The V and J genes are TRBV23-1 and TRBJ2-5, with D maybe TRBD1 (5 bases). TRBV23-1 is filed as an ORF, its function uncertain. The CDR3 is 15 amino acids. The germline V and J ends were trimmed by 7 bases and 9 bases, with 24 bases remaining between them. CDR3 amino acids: CASKPDGATRVAQYF. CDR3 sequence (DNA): TGCGCCAGCAAGCCAGATGGGGCTACCCGAGTGGCCCAGTACTTC.

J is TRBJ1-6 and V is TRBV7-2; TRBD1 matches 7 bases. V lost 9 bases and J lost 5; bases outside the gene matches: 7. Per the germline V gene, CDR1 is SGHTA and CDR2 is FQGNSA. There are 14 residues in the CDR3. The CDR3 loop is CASDTTGNNSPLHF. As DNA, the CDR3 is TGTGCCAGTGACACGACAGGGAATAATTCACCCCTCCACTTT.

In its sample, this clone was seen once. This CDR3 is CASSWAGNTIYF. The CDR3, as DNA: TGTGCCAGCAGCTGGGCTGGAAACACCATATATTTT. The chain has TRBV11-2 and TRBJ1-3; no firm D call. Germline values: CDR1 SGHAT, CDR2 FQNNGV. Trimming took 4 bases from V and 2 from J, leaving 3 bases between them. The CDR3 sequence is 12 residues long.

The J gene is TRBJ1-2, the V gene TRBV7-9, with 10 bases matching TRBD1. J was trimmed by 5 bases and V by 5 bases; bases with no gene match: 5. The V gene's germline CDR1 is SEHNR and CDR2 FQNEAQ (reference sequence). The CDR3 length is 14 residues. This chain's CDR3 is CASSDGTGAYGYTF. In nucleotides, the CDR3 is TGTGCCAGCAGCGATGGGACAGGGGCTTATGGCTACACCTTC. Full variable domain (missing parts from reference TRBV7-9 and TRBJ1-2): DTGVSQNPRHKITKRGQNVTFRCDPISEHNRLYWYRQTLGQGPEFLTYFQNEAQLEKSRLLSDRFSAERPKGSFSTLEIQRTEQGDSAMYLCASSDGTGAYGYTFGSGTRLTVV.

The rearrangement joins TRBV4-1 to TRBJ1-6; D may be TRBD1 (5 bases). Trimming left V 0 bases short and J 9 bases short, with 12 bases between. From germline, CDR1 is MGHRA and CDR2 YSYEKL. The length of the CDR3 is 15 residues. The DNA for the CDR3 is TGCGCCAGCAGCCAAGAGGGGACGAGAGGTTCACCCCTCCACTTT. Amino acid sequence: CASSQEGTRGSPLHF.

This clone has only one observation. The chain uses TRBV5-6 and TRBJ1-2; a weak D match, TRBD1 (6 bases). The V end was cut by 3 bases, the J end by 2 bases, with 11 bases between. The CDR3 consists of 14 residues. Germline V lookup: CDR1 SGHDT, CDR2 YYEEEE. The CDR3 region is CASSSSDRNYGYTF. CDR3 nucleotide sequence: TGTGCCAGCAGCTCCTCGGACAGAAACTATGGCTACACCTTC.

The CDR3 loop reads CASSSSGRLRGNTIYF. The DNA of the CDR3 is TGTGCCAGCAGTTCCTCCGGCCGGTTGAGGGGAAACACCATATATTTT. The chain links TRBV27 to TRBJ1-3; D ambiguous. Germline loops: CDR1 MNHEY, CDR2 SMNVEV (reference sequence). With 4 bases removed from V and 4 bases from J, the gap between germline ends came to 17 bases. The CDR3 consists of 16 residues.

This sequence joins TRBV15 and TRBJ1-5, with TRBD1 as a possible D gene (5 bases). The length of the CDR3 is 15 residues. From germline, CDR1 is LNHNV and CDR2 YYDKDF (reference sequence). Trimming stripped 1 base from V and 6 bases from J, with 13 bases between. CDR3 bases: TGTGCCACCAGCAGAGGGGGGGATATAGGTCAGCCCCAGCATTTT. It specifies CATSRGGDIGQPQHF.

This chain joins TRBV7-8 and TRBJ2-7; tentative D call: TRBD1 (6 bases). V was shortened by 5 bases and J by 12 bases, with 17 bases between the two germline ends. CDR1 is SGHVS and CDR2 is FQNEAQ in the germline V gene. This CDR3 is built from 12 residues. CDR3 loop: CASSDTGTRMYF. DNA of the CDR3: TGTGCCAGCAGCGATACCGGGACACGGATGTACTTC.

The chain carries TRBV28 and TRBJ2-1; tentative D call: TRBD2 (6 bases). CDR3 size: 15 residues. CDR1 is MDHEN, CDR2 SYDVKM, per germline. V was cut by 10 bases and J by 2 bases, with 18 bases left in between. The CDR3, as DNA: TGTGCCATCAAACCGGGACTCCCAACCTACAATGAGCAGTTCTTC. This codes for CAIKPGLPTYNEQFF.

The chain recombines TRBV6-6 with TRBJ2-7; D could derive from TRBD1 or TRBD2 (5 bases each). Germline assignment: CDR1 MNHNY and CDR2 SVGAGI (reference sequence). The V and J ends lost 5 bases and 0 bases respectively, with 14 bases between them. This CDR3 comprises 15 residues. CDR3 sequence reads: CASSRERGTSYEQYF. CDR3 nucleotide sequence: TGTGCCAGCAGTCGTGAGAGGGGAACCTCCTACGAGCAGTACTTC.

The CDR3 here is CASSLAGARGNTIYF. The CDR3 DNA follows: TGTGCCAGCAGCTTGGCAGGGGCACGTGGAAACACCATATATTTT. The chain uses TRBV5-4 and TRBJ1-3, with D tentatively TRBD1 (6 bases). This CDR3 contains 15 residues. CDR1 and CDR2 from the germline V gene are SGHNT and YYREEE (reference sequence). V lost 0 bases, J lost 3 bases, and 10 bases lay in between.

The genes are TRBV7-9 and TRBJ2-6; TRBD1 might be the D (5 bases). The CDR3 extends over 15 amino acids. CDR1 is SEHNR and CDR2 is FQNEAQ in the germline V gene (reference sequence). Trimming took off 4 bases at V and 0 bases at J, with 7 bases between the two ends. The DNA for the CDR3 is TGTGCCAGCAGCTCGACAGACTCTGGGGCCAACGTCCTGACTTTC. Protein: CASSSTDSGANVLTF.

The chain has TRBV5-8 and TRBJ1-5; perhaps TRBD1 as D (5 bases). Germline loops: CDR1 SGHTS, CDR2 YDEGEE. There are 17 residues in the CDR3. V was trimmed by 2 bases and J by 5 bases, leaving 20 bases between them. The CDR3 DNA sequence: TGTGCCAGCAGCTTATTGAGGGGAGCCCGGAGAGATCAGCCCCAGCATTTT. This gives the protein CASSLLRGARRDQPQHF. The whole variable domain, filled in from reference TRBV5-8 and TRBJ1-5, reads EAGVTQSPTHLIKTRGQQATLRCSPISGHTSVYWYQQALGLGLQFLLWYDEGEERNRGNFPPRFSGRQFPNYSSELNVNALELEDSALYLCASSLLRGARRDQPQHFGDGTRLSIL.

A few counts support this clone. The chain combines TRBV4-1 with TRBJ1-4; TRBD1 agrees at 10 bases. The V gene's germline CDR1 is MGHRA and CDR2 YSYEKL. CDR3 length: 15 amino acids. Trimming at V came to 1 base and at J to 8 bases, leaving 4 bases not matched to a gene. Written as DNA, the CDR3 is TGCGCCAGCAGCCAAGCCGGGACAGGGGTCGAAAAACTGTTTTTT. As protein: CASSQAGTGVEKLFF.